This TCR beta chain was found in a study of blood T cell repertoires in COVID-19. Sequenced by immunoSEQ multiplex PCR; TCRdb stores in-frame clones only, minus some. Of about 86,000 clones listed, 75% to 90% are singletons. CDR3 length: 17 amino acids. Germline-derived CDR1 and CDR2 are SNHLY and FYNNEI. V lost 7 bases, J lost 0 bases, and 8 bases stayed unmatched. The TCR originated in a woman older than 75 with active or convalescent COVID-19. The material sequenced was peripheral blood. The rearrangement links TRBV2 to TRBJ2-7, with 14 bases matching TRBD2. Here the CDR3 reads CASKFGTSGGVSYEQYF. In DNA, the CDR3 is TGTGCCAGCAAATTTGGGACTAGCGGGGGAGTCTCCTACGAGCAGTACTTC.